This T cell receptor beta chain was identified in a study of T cells after yellow fever vaccination. With regard to this clonotype: The antigen remains unidentified.

CDR1 is LGHNA, CDR2 YSLEER, per germline. J lost 5 bases, V lost 3 bases, and 4 bases had no gene match. The CDR3 extends over 16 amino acids. The authors made TCR cDNA by 5'RACE template switching, adding a universal primer site and UMIs. TCRdb reprocessed the 5' RACE reads via MiXCR and lists one record per CDR3 protein. Among around 550,000 distinct CDR3 sequences listed, under 25% were seen once. Study results and limitations: Any FACS-sorted repertoire could hold abundant clonotypes that contaminate it from the bulk population. Booster sampling recovered most clones from primary vaccination (about 97% CD4, approximately 90% CD8). By day 5 rather than day 15, the secondary response had peaked, though it was weaker.

The clonotype originates from a man aged 25-45 years who received the YFV17D yellow fever vaccine. The source material was PBMCs, sampled 15 days after the yellow fever booster vaccination. V gene TRBV4-3 combines with J gene TRBJ2-5; 15 bases agree with TRBD2. The CDR3 nucleotides are TGCGCCAGCAGCCAGAGCGGGACTAGCGGGGGGGAGACCCAGTACTTC. It specifies CASSQSGTSGGETQYF.